This entry concerns a single T cell receptor beta chain. Study processing details: The authors estimated nucleated cell counts from reference gene primer amplification. The repertoire was sequenced with immunoSEQ multiplex PCR; TCRdb's copy has only in-frame clones and lacks some. That table supplies the V and J calls and clone size; D and trimming were determined from the DNA. The table lists roughly 160,000 clones, approximately 80% of them singletons. The data derive from a study of blood T cell repertoires in COVID-19. The overall study: PBMCs, B-cell-depleted T cells, or T cells were the source of the cDNA or gDNA that made up the material.

The CDR3 totals 16 residues. V was pared by 3 bases and J by 4 bases, with 8 bases of the junction left unmatched. Germline assignment: CDR1 KGHDR and CDR2 SFDVKD. The chain couples TRBV24-1 to TRBJ2-1; 7 bases match TRBD2. The origin of this receptor is a woman older than 75 with COVID-19, enrolled during active disease. Sequencing used peripheral blood. The CDR3 loop reads CATSDPRGGQYNEQFF. CDR3 DNA sequence: TGTGCCACCAGTGATCCCCGGGGAGGGCAATACAATGAGCAGTTCTTC.